This TCR beta chain was captured by sequencing in a study of human T cells and chemical hapten exposure. Study-wide background: Researchers reported sensitizing a roughly 2 cm by roughly 2 cm upper inner arm skin site with 2% DPC.

This clonotype appeared a few times. Trimming took off 1 base at V and 0 bases at J, with 7 bases between the two ends. The CDR3 has 14 amino acids. CDR1 is SQVTM and CDR2 is ANQGSEA in the germline V gene. Time point of the sample: pre-sensitization, week 0. Treatment in this sample: therapeutic diphenylcyclopropenone sensitization with weekly scalp DPC. Extraction yielded total RNA from whole blood (unfractionated). TCRdb called the RACE reads again in MiXCR, with one record for every CDR3 protein. The sample has roughly 380,000 distinct CDR3 sequences, more than 4.5% seen once. The TCR was taken from a woman in her forties or fifties with alopecia areata. Some clones in this sample may be carry-over from other donors' samples. The chain couples TRBV29-1 to TRBJ2-1; D is unresolved. Sample: whole blood, taken in connection with sensitization to the hapten diphenylcyclopropenone (DPC). The CDR3 protein is CSVEGQSSYNEQFF. The CDR3 DNA reads as TGCAGCGTTGAAGGGCAGAGCTCCTACAATGAGCAGTTCTTC.